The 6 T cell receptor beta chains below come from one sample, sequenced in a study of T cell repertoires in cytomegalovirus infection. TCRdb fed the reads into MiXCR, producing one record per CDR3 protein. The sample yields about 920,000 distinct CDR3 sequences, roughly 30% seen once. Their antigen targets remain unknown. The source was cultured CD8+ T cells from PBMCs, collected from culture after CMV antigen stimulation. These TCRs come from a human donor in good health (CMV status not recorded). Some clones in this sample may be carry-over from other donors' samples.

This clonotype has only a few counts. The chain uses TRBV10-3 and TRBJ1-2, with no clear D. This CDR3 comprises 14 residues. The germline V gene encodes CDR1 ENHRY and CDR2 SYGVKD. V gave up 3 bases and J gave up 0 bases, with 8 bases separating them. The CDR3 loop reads CAISEVYTNYGYTF. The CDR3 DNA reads TGTGCCATCAGTGAAGTGTATACTAACTATGGCTACACCTTC.

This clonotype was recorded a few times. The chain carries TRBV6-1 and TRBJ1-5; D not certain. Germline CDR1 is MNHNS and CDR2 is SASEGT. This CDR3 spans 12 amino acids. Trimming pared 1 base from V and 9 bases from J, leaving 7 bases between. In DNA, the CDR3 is TGTGCCAGCAGTGAAGGCCCGTGGCCCCAGCATTTT. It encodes CASSEGPWPQHF.

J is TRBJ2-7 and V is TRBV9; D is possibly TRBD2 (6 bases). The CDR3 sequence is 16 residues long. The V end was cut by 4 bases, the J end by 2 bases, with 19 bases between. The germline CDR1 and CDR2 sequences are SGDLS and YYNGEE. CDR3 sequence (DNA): TGTGCCAGCAGCCCGTACGGGGGAAAAAGCCCCTACGAGCAGTACTTC. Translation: CASSPYGGKSPYEQYF.

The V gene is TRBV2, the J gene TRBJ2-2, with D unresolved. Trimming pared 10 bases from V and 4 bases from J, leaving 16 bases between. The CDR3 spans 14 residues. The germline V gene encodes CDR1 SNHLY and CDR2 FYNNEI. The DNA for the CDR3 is TGTGCCATCCAGACTCTGCGCGGCACCGGGGAGCTGTTTTTT. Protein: CAIQTLRGTGELFF.

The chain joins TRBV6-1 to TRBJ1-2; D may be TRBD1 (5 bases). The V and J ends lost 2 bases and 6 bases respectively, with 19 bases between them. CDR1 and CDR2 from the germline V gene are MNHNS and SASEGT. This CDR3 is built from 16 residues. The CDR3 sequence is CASSESFGTPAHGYTF. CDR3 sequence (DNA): TGTGCCAGCAGTGAAAGCTTTGGGACTCCGGCCCATGGCTACACCTTC.

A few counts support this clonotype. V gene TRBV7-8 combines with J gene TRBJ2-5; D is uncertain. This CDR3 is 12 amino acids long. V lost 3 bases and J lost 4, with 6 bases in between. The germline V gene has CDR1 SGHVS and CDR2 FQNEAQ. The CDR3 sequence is CASSFVLETQYF. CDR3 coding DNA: TGTGCCAGCAGCTTTGTCCTAGAGACCCAGTACTTC.